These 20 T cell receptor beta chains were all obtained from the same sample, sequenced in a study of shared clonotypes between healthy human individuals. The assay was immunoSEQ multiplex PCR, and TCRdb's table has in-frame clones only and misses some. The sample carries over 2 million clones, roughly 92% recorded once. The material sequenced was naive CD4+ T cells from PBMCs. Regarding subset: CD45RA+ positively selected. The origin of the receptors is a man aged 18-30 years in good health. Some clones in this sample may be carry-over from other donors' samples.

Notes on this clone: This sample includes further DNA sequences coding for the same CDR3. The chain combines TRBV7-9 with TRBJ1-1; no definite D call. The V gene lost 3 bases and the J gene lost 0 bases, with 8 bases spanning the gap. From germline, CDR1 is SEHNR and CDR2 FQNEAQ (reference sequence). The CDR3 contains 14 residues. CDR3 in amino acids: CASSLTEMNTEAFF. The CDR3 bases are TGTGCCAGCAGCTTGACGGAAATGAACACTGAAGCTTTCTTT.

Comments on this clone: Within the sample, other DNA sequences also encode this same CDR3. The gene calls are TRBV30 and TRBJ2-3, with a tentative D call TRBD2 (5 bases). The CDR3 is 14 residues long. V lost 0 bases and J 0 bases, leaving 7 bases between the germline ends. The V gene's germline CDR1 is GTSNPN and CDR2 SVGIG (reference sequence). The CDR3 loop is CAWSVGGSTDTQYF. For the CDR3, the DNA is TGTGCCTGGAGTGTAGGAGGAAGCACAGATACGCAGTATTTT. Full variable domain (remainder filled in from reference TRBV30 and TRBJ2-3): SQTIHQWPATLVQPVGSPLSLECTVEGTSNPNLYWYRQAAGRGLQLLFYSVGIGQISSEVPQNLSASRPQDRQFILSSKKLLLSDSGFYLCAWSVGGSTDTQYFGPGTRLTVL.

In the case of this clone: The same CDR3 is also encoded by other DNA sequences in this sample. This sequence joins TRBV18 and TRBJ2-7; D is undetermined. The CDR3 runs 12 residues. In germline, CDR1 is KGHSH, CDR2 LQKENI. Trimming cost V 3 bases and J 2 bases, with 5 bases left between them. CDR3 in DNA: TGTGCCAGCTCACCGGGGACCTACGAGCAGTACTTC. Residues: CASSPGTYEQYF.

In DNA form, the CDR3 reads TGCGCCAGCAGCGCCGTCGGGGCGGGACCCACAGATACGCAGTATTTT. Protein sequence: CASSAVGAGPTDTQYF. V usage is TRBV5-1 and J usage is TRBJ2-3; D possibly corresponds to TRBD2 (6 bases). CDR1 SGHRS and CDR2 YFSETQ come from the germline V gene. The CDR3 runs to 16 residues. The V end lost 4 bases, the J end lost 2 bases, and 17 bases lay between the germline ends. Filled out from reference TRBV5-1 and TRBJ2-3, the complete variable domain reads KAGVTQTPRYLIKTRGQQVTLSCSPISGHRSVSWYQQTPGQGLQFLFEYFSETQRNKGNFPGRFSGRQFSNSRSEMNVSTLELGDSALYLCASSAVGAGPTDTQYFGPGTRLTVL.

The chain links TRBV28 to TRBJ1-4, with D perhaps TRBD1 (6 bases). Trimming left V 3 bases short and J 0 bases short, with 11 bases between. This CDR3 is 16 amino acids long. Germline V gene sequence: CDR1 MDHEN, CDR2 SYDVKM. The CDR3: CASSLVGGATNEKLFF. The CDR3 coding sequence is TGTGCCAGCAGTTTGGTAGGGGGTGCAACTAATGAAAAACTGTTTTTT.

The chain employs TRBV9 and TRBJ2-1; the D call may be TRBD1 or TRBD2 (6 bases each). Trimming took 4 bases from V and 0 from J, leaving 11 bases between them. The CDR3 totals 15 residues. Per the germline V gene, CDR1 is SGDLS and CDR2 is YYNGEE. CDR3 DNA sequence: TGTGCCAGCAGCCTGGAGGGGGGCTCCTACAATGAGCAGTTCTTC. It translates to CASSLEGGSYNEQFF.

The DNA for the CDR3 is TGTGCCAGCAGTTTATATGGCCAGTACAATCAGCCCCAGCATTTT. It codes for CASSLYGQYNQPQHF. The chain couples TRBV28 to TRBJ1-5, with D unresolved. In germline, CDR1 is MDHEN, CDR2 SYDVKM. Trimming pared 1 base from V and 3 bases from J, leaving 10 bases between. The CDR3 runs 15 residues.

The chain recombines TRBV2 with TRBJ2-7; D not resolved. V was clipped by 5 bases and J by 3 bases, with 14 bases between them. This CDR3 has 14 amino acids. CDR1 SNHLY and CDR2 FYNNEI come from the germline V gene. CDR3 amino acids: CASSSLGPGYEQYF. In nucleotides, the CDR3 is TGTGCCAGCAGTTCCCTCGGGCCGGGCTACGAGCAGTACTTC.

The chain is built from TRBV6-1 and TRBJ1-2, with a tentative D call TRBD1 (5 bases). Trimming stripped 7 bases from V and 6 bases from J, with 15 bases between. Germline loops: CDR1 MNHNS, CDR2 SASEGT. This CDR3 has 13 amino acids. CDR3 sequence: CASIPGPLNGYTF. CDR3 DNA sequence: TGTGCCAGCATTCCGGGACCCCTGAATGGCTACACCTTC.

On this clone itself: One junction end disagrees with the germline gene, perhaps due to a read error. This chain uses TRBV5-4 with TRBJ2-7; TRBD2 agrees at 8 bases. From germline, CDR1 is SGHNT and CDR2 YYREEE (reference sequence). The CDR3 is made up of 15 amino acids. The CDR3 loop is CASSAEGLVSHEQYF. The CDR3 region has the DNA TGTGCCAGCAGCGCCGAGGGACTAGTCTCCCACGAGCAGTACTTC.

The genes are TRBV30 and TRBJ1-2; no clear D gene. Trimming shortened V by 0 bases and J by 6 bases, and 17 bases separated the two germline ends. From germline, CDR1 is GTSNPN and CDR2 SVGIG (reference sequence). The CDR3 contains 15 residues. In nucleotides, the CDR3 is TGTGCCTGGAGTGTAAATGTGTACCCAACCCATGGCTACACCTTC. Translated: CAWSVNVYPTHGYTF.

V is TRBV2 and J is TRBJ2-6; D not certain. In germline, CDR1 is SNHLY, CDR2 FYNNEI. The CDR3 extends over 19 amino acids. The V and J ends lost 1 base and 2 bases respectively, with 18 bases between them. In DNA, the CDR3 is TGTGCCAGCAGTGAAGACTCCCCCTGGAGTGACCCTGGGGCCAACGTCCTGACTTTC. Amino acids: CASSEDSPWSDPGANVLTF. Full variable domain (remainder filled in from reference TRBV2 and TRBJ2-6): EPEVTQTPSHQVTQMGQEVILRCVPISNHLYFYWYRQILGQKVEFLVSFYNNEISEKSEIFDDQFSVERPDGSNFTLKIRSTKLEDSAMYFCASSEDSPWSDPGANVLTFGAGSRLTVL.

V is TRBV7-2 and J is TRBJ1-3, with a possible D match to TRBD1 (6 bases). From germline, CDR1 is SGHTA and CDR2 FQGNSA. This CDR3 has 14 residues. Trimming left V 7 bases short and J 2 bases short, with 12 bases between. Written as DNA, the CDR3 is TGTGCCAGCATCACCGGGGGCGCTGGAAACACCATATATTTT. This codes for CASITGGAGNTIYF.

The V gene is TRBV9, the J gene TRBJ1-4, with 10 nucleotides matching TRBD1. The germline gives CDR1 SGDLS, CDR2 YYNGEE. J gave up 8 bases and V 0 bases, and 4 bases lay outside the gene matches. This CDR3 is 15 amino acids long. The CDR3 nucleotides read TGTGCCAGCAGCGTAGGACAGGGGGCAAGGGAAAAACTGTTTTTT. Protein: CASSVGQGAREKLFF.

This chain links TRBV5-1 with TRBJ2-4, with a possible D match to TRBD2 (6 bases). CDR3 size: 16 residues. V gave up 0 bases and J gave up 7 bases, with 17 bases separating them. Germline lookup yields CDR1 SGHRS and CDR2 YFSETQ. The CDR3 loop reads CASSLAWASVSNIQYF. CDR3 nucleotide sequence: TGCGCCAGCAGCTTGGCCTGGGCTAGCGTGTCGAACATTCAGTACTTC.

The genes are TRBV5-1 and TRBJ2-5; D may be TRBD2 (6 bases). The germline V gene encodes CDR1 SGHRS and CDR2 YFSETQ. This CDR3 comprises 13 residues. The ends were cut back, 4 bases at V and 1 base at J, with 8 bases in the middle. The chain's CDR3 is CASSTEGQETQYF. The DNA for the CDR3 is TGCGCCAGCAGCACGGAGGGCCAAGAGACCCAGTACTTC.

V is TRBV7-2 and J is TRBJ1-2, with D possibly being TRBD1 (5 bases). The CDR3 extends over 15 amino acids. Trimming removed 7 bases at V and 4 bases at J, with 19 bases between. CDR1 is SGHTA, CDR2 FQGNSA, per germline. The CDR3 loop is CASTPSLGQVYGYTF. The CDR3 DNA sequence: TGTGCCAGCACCCCCTCCTTGGGGCAAGTCTATGGCTACACCTTC.

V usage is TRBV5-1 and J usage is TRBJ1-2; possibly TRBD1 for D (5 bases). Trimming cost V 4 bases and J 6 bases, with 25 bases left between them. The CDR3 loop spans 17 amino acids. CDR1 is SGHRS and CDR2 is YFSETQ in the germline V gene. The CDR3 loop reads CASSLRGRPRDGDGYTF. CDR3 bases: TGCGCCAGCAGCCTTAGGGGCAGGCCCCGGGATGGTGATGGCTACACCTTC.

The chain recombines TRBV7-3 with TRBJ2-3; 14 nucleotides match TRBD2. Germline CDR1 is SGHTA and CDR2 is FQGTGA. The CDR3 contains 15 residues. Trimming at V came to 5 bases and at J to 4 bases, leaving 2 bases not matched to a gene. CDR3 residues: CASSQTSGGADTQYF. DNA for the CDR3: TGTGCCAGCAGCCAGACTAGCGGGGGGGCAGATACGCAGTATTTT.

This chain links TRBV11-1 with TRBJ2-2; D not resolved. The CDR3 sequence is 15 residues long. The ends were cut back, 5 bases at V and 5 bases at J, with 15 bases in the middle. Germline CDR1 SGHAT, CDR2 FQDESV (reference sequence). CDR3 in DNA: TGTGCCAGCAGCCTCGGGCGGTTAGCAACCGGGGAGCTGTTTTTT. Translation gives CASSLGRLATGELFF.